This TCR beta chain appears in the sequencing data of a study of blood T cell repertoires in COVID-19 (dated by TCRdb to 2019 to 2021). At the level of the whole study: The collaborator samples originated in the United States, Italy and Spain and spanned the acute and convalescent phases of COVID-19. The material from the prospective study consisted of cDNA or gDNA derived from T cells, B-cell-depleted T cells, or PBMCs. The repertoires were released in a freely available public database meant as a resource for research on the immune response to SARS-CoV-2. Where available, HLA class I and class II types were taken from metadata supplied by the sample provider and were not determined by assay-based typing. Nearly every sample came with metadata listing a de-identified subject ID, COVID-19 status, age in years and sex. Samples were obtained from the ongoing ImmuneRACE study (first 160 participants) and from over 1,000 subjects provided by 6 global collaborators. Deeply sampled blood TCRbeta repertoires from subjects exposed to, actively infected with, or recovered from COVID-19 were included in the dataset.

Collaborating institutions collected whole blood in K2EDTA tubes following their own protocols. For TCRbeta analysis, collaborator samples were shipped as frozen whole blood, as isolated PBMCs, or as DNA extracted from either sample type. Overall results and qualifications from the work: The quantity of clinical and demographic metadata differed by source and by participant and was supplied without curation.

The immunoSEQ Assay, a bias-controlled multiplex PCR, was used to amplify TCRbeta CDR3 regions from genomic DNA. Processing in the source paper ran as follows. Nucleated cell counts per sample were estimated from amplification of reference gene primers within the assay. To quantify the absolute abundance of each unique TCRbeta CDR3 rearrangement, sequence reads were collapsed and filtered. For each sample, productive Simpson clonality was calculated as the square root of Simpson's diversity index over productive rearrangements. TCRdb carries this immuneACCESS record with in-frame sequences only. Its versions omit some clonotypes, under half of them owing to an unresolved V gene in the studies checked, with the rest unexplained. The V and J calls and clone size were taken over from that table, and D and trimming were inferred from the DNA. Recorded for this sample are approximately 83,000 clones; around four fifths of them occurred a single time. Clones ranked in the top ten supply 3% to 4% of the sample.

CDR1 and CDR2, looked up from the germline V gene (reference sequence), are SGHNT and YYREEE. V is reduced by 4 bases and J by 4 bases, leaving a spacing of 11 bases between them. The CDR3, from cysteine to phenylalanine, totals 13 residues. Just CDR3 DNA is preserved here, 39 bases in frame from base 1. For this clone: No antigen is known for it. No quality values exist for individual bases; no much larger clone is one base distant. Other nucleotide sequences from this sample produce the same CDR3.

What was sequenced was peripheral blood. The chain uses TRBV5-4 and TRBJ2-5, and TRBD2 may be the D gene, going by 6 matching bases. The source is a man aged 50 or older with acute or convalescent COVID-19. The base sequence is TGTGCCAGCAGCCCGGAGGGCCCAGAGACCCAGTACTTC. This is translated as CASSPEGPETQYF.